The 6 T cell receptor beta chains reported below all come from one sample, sequenced in a study of blood T cell repertoires in COVID-19. Clones were sequenced by immunoSEQ multiplex PCR, and TCRdb holds only the in-frame ones, with some missing. This table holds about 220,000 clones, around 81% found once. Sequenced input: peripheral blood. The receptors come from a woman between 70 and 85 years old with acute or convalescent COVID-19.

The rearrangement uses TRBV11-2 and TRBJ2-3, with D maybe TRBD1 (7 bases). The length of the CDR3 is 14 residues. The V gene's germline CDR1 is SGHAT and CDR2 FQNNGV. Between the trimmed V and J ends, which lost 5 bases and 4 bases, there was a span of 13 bases. CDR3 loop: CASSAGGQPDTQYF. CDR3 sequence (DNA): TGTGCCAGCAGCGCAGGGGGGCAGCCAGATACGCAGTATTTT.

The chain employs TRBV11-3 and TRBJ2-1; D unresolved. Germline assignment: CDR1 SGHNT and CDR2 YENEEA. The ends were cut back, 5 bases at V and 4 bases at J, with 6 bases in the middle. This CDR3 is built from 12 residues. The CDR3 nucleotides read TGTGCCAGCAGCGACACATACAATGAGCAGTTCTTC. This sequence encodes CASSDTYNEQFF.

The CDR3 bases are TGTGCCAGCACCCGACAGGGGGGGACAGATACGCAGTATTTT. It specifies CASTRQGGTDTQYF. This chain links TRBV5-6 with TRBJ2-3; 9 positions agree with TRBD1. Germline CDR1 is SGHDT and CDR2 is YYEEEE. The V segment lost 6 bases and the J segment 3 bases; nucleotides outside the gene matches: 5. The CDR3 runs to 14 residues.

About this clone itself: The identical CDR3 is also encoded by other nucleotide sequences in the sample. The chain has TRBV30 and TRBJ1-6; D remains ambiguous. Trimming took off 1 base at V and 5 bases at J, with 6 bases between the two ends. This CDR3 contains 13 residues. In germline, CDR1 is GTSNPN, CDR2 SVGIG (reference sequence). The CDR3 spells CAWSEEDNSPLHF. The DNA of the CDR3 is TGTGCCTGGAGTGAGGAGGATAATTCACCCCTCCACTTT.

The chain employs TRBV30 and TRBJ2-5; 13 nucleotides line up with TRBD2. Germline V CDR1 and CDR2: GTSNPN, SVGIG (reference sequence). This CDR3 region has 16 residues. Germline trimming cut 6 bases from V and 5 bases from J; bases unmatched to any gene: 12. CDR3 sequence: CACGLAGDPWVETQYF. In nucleotides, the CDR3 is TGTGCCTGCGGACTAGCGGGGGACCCTTGGGTGGAGACCCAGTACTTC.

This clone was counted between two and nine times. The chain has TRBV4-1 and TRBJ1-2; the D gene is possibly TRBD1 (6 bases). This CDR3 has 15 amino acids. CDR1 is MGHRA, CDR2 YSYEKL, per germline. V lost 1 base and J 5 bases, leaving 14 bases between the germline ends. The CDR3 DNA is TGCGCCAGCAGCCAAGGGACCACAGGGAGTTATGGCTACACCTTC. It encodes CASSQGTTGSYGYTF.